The 27 T cell receptor beta chains below were found in one sample sequenced in a study of shared clonotypes between healthy human individuals. Assay: immunoSEQ multiplex PCR; the TCRdb copy retains only in-frame clones and omits some. The top ten hold 24% of the sample, which has under 1 million clones, around 92% seen once. Naive CD8 isolation took CD45RO-negative cells positively selected for CCR7 and excluded terminally differentiated effector memory CD45RA+ cells. Sequencing was done on a sample of naive CD8+ T cells sorted from blood. The receptors derive from a man aged 25-40 years in good health.

This clone came up a few times. This chain uses TRBV6-4 with TRBJ2-3; 11 bases fit TRBD2. The V gene's germline CDR1 is MRHNA and CDR2 SNTAGT. With V trimmed by 6 bases and J by 3 bases, 5 bases remained unmatched. This CDR3 is 15 amino acids long. In DNA form, the CDR3 reads TGTGCCAGCAGCCCCGTAGCGGGGGGGACAGATACGCAGTATTTT. Its protein product is CASSPVAGGTDTQYF.

The chain is built from TRBV9 and TRBJ2-7; 7 bases agree with TRBD1. The V gene's germline CDR1 is SGDLS and CDR2 YYNGEE. This CDR3 has 15 residues. J gave up 6 bases and V 3 bases, and 12 bases lay outside the gene matches. CDR3 sequence: CASSETGTAPLEQYF. The CDR3 nucleotides read TGTGCCAGCAGCGAGACCGGGACAGCCCCTCTCGAGCAGTACTTC.

The rearrangement links TRBV6-1 to TRBJ1-5, with unresolved D. The CDR3 sequence is 14 residues long. CDR1 is MNHNS and CDR2 is SASEGT in the germline V gene. Trimming left V 3 bases short and J 8 bases short, with 14 bases between. CDR3 nucleotides: TGTGCCAGCAGTGACCCCTCTGAAGTCGAGCCCCAGCATTTT. Translating it yields CASSDPSEVEPQHF.

The rearrangement uses TRBV19 and TRBJ2-1; tentatively, D is TRBD2 (5 bases). CDR3 length: 13 amino acids. CDR1 is LNHDA, CDR2 SQIVND, per germline (reference sequence). V was clipped by 3 bases and J by 8 bases, with 11 bases between them. CDR3 sequence (DNA): TGTGCCAGTAGTATGAGGCGGGTCGATGAGCAGTTCTTC. This translates into CASSMRRVDEQFF.

This clone appeared once. The chain employs TRBV10-3 and TRBJ1-4; TRBD1 is a possible D gene (5 bases). With 3 bases removed from V and 7 bases from J, the gap between germline ends came to 15 bases. Germline loops: CDR1 ENHRY, CDR2 SYGVKD. This CDR3 contains 15 residues. The DNA of the CDR3 is TGTGCCATCAGTGATCCATCCAGGGTGGCTGAAAAACTGTTTTTT. This translates into CAISDPSRVAEKLFF.

This CDR3 reads CASSFRTGYNEQFF. Written as DNA, the CDR3 is TGCGCCAGCAGCTTCCGGACAGGCTACAATGAGCAGTTCTTC. The chain uses TRBV5-1 and TRBJ2-1, with 7 bases lining up with TRBD1. The CDR3 extends over 14 amino acids. Germline-derived CDR1 and CDR2 are SGHRS and YFSETQ. V lost 2 bases, J lost 3 bases, and 2 bases stayed unmatched.

The chain combines TRBV11-3 with TRBJ2-7; 7 bases agree with TRBD2. Germline V CDR1 and CDR2: SGHNT, YENEEA. J gave up 6 bases and V 5 bases, and 16 bases lay outside the gene matches. This CDR3 has 16 residues. Here the CDR3 reads CASSLGRLPPEVEQYF. DNA for the CDR3: TGTGCCAGCAGCCTCGGGAGGCTTCCCCCGGAGGTCGAGCAGTACTTC.

V and J are TRBV7-7 and TRBJ2-5; 12 positions agree with TRBD2. Trimming took 4 bases from V and 1 from J; bases not matched to a gene: 7. CDR3 length equals 17 residues. Germline V gene data show CDR1 as SSHAT and CDR2 as FNYEAQ (reference sequence). CDR3 residues: CASSSDGLAGPQETQYF. The DNA of the CDR3 is TGTGCCAGCAGCTCGGATGGACTAGCGGGACCCCAAGAGACCCAGTACTTC.

The rearrangement joins TRBV5-1 to TRBJ2-7, with a possible D match to TRBD1 (6 bases). V shed 0 bases and J shed 3 bases, with 13 bases lying between them. The CDR3 consists of 15 residues. The germline gives CDR1 SGHRS, CDR2 YFSETQ. The CDR3 reads CASSLAEGTNYEQYF. CDR3 coding DNA: TGCGCCAGCAGCTTGGCCGAAGGGACAAACTACGAGCAGTACTTC.

The genes are TRBV13 and TRBJ2-3; 10 nucleotides line up with TRBD1. J gave up 3 bases and V 5 bases, and 8 bases lay outside the gene matches. Germline assignment: CDR1 PRHDT and CDR2 FYEKMQ (reference sequence). This CDR3 is built from 16 residues. CDR3 loop: CASSLLAGQGTDTQYF. DNA of the CDR3: TGTGCCAGCAGCCTCCTGGCGGGACAGGGGACAGATACGCAGTATTTT. Full variable domain (missing parts from reference TRBV13 and TRBJ2-3): AAGVIQSPRHLIKEKRETATLKCYPIPRHDTVYWYQQGPGQDPQFLISFYEKMQSDKGSIPDRFSAQQFSDYHSELNMSSLELGDSALYFCASSLLAGQGTDTQYFGPGTRLTVL.

The genes are TRBV27 and TRBJ1-2; 7 bases fit TRBD1. The CDR3 is 13 residues long. Germline CDR1 is MNHEY and CDR2 is SMNVEV (reference sequence). V lost 4 bases and J lost 4; bases outside the gene matches: 3. CDR3 in DNA: TGTGCCAGCAGTTCGGCAGGGGGCTATGGCTACACCTTC. This encodes CASSSAGGYGYTF.

This chain links TRBV10-2 with TRBJ1-3, with 7 bases aligning to TRBD1. The CDR3 contains 15 residues. Looked up from germline, CDR1 is WSHSY and CDR2 is SAAADI. Trimming removed 0 bases from V and 4 bases from J; junction bases left unmatched: 3. This chain's CDR3 is CASSESTGPGNTIYF. In DNA, the CDR3 is TGCGCCAGCAGTGAGTCGACAGGGCCAGGAAACACCATATATTTT.

The V and J genes are TRBV7-9 and TRBJ2-7; 16 bases fit TRBD2. The germline V gene encodes CDR1 SEHNR and CDR2 FQNEAQ (reference sequence). V was pared by 4 bases and J by 3 bases, with 9 bases of the junction left unmatched. This CDR3 comprises 18 residues. The CDR3 protein is CASSSPGTSGRANYEQYF. As DNA, the CDR3 is TGTGCCAGCAGCTCACCCGGGACTAGCGGGAGGGCCAACTACGAGCAGTACTTC.

This sequence joins TRBV6-4 and TRBJ2-5; 10 bases agree with TRBD2. J lost 5 bases, V lost 7 bases, and 13 bases had no gene match. The CDR3 contains 16 residues. Germline CDR1 MRHNA, CDR2 SNTAGT. The CDR3 protein is CASMATSGVTEETQYF. In nucleotides, the CDR3 is TGTGCCAGCATGGCAACTAGCGGGGTTACGGAGGAGACCCAGTACTTC.

This clone occurred a few times. The gene calls are TRBV7-9 and TRBJ2-7, with 9 bases that match TRBD1. Looked up from germline, CDR1 is SEHNR and CDR2 is FQNEAQ (reference sequence). The V gene end was trimmed by 6 bases and the J gene end by 3 bases; junction bases not matched to a gene: 6. The CDR3 totals 14 residues. CDR3 loop: CASRGPDRGYEQYF. The CDR3 DNA sequence: TGTGCCAGCAGAGGTCCGGACAGGGGCTACGAGCAGTACTTC.

The chain recombines TRBV9 with TRBJ2-1; 8 bases fit TRBD2. This CDR3 has 15 amino acids. Trimming took 2 bases from V and 0 from J; bases not matched to a gene: 1. In germline, CDR1 is SGDLS, CDR2 YYNGEE. The DNA for the CDR3 is TGTGCCAGCAGCGTTAGCGGGAACTCCTACAATGAGCAGTTCTTC. The encoded protein is CASSVSGNSYNEQFF.

Worth noting for this clone: Different DNA sequences within this sample yield the same CDR3. This chain joins TRBV29-1 and TRBJ2-7; D is unclear. The CDR3 length is 11 residues. The germline gives CDR1 SQVTM, CDR2 ANQGSEA. Trimming cost V 6 bases and J 0 bases, with 6 bases left between them. Here the CDR3 reads CSVRFSYEQYF. The CDR3 DNA sequence: TGCAGCGTGAGATTCTCCTACGAGCAGTACTTC.

CDR3 in amino acids: CASSSPQRFPQETQYF. CDR3 DNA sequence: TGTGCCAGCAGTTCACCACAGAGGTTCCCCCAAGAGACCCAGTACTTC. V and J are TRBV28 and TRBJ2-5; D gene unclear. Deletions cut 4 bases from V and 1 base from J, with 16 bases between. CDR1 MDHEN and CDR2 SYDVKM come from the germline V gene. The CDR3 contains 16 residues. Full variable domain (remainder filled in from reference TRBV28 and TRBJ2-5): DVKVTQSSRYLVKRTGEKVFLECVQDMDHENMFWYRQDPGLGLRLIYFSYDVKMKEKGDIPEGYSVSREKKERFSLILESASTNQTSMYLCASSSPQRFPQETQYFGPGTRLLVL.

This clone came up once. This rearrangement joins TRBV2 to TRBJ2-7; 7 nucleotides align to TRBD1. Trimming cost V 4 bases and J 2 bases; bases outside gene matches: 11. In germline, CDR1 is SNHLY, CDR2 FYNNEI. The CDR3 has 16 residues. CDR3 sequence: CASSGFGDRLTYEQYF. CDR3 nucleotide sequence: TGTGCCAGCAGTGGTTTTGGGGACAGACTTACCTACGAGCAGTACTTC. Looking up the rest from reference TRBV2 and TRBJ2-7 gives the full variable domain: EPEVTQTPSHQVTQMGQEVILRCVPISNHLYFYWYRQILGQKVEFLVSFYNNEISEKSEIFDDQFSVERPDGSNFTLKIRSTKLEDSAMYFCASSGFGDRLTYEQYFGPGTRLTVT.

V gene TRBV7-9 combines with J gene TRBJ2-2; 12 bases are a match to TRBD2. The germline V gene encodes CDR1 SEHNR and CDR2 FQNEAQ (reference sequence). The CDR3 loop spans 15 amino acids. V trimming: 7 bases; J trimming: 5 bases; junction bases outside the gene matches: 5. In DNA, the CDR3 is TGTGCCAGCACCGCCGGGACTAGCGGGACCGGGGAGCTGTTTTTT. Protein product: CASTAGTSGTGELFF.

The chain combines TRBV5-4 with TRBJ2-1; D not resolved. The CDR3 loop spans 14 amino acids. The V end was cut by 7 bases, the J end by 0 bases, with 11 bases between. In germline, CDR1 is SGHNT, CDR2 YYREEE (reference sequence). CDR3: CASGRSDSYNEQFF. CDR3 sequence (DNA): TGTGCCAGCGGGCGCAGCGACTCCTACAATGAGCAGTTCTTC.

V gene TRBV4-1 combines with J gene TRBJ2-7; D possibly corresponds to TRBD1 (7 bases). Germline V gives CDR1 MGHRA, CDR2 YSYEKL. Trimming pared 0 bases from V and 3 bases from J, leaving 18 bases between. There are 17 residues in the CDR3. In nucleotides, the CDR3 is TGCGCCAGCAGCCAAGAAGGGAGGACAGGTGTTTTCTACGAGCAGTACTTC. It is translated as CASSQEGRTGVFYEQYF.

The gene calls are TRBV6-5 and TRBJ2-7; 10 bases line up with TRBD2. With V trimmed by 2 bases and J by 3 bases, 4 bases remained unmatched. The germline V gene encodes CDR1 MNHEY and CDR2 SVGAGI. The CDR3 extends over 15 amino acids. CDR3 DNA sequence: TGTGCCAGCAGTTACGGACTAGCGGAAGTCTACGAGCAGTACTTC. Translating it yields CASSYGLAEVYEQYF.

The V gene is TRBV4-1, the J gene TRBJ2-1; TRBD2 matches at 11 bases. Germline values: CDR1 MGHRA, CDR2 YSYEKL. The CDR3 spans 15 residues. Germline trimming cut 2 bases from V and 13 bases from J; bases unmatched to any gene: 10. The CDR3 DNA reads as TGCGCCAGCAGCCAATCTACTAGCGGGGGTATTTACCAGTTCTTC. It translates to CASSQSTSGGIYQFF.

The gene calls are TRBV11-2 and TRBJ1-2; TRBD1 might be the D (5 bases). The CDR3 runs 15 residues. Germline V gives CDR1 SGHAT, CDR2 FQNNGV. Trimming shortened V by 5 bases and J by 2 bases, and 15 bases separated the two germline ends. CDR3 sequence: CASSKLQVSNYGYTF. The CDR3, as DNA: TGTGCCAGCAGCAAGCTACAGGTCTCCAACTATGGCTACACCTTC.

This chain connects TRBV27 to TRBJ2-1, with D possibly being TRBD2 (6 bases). V lost 0 bases to trimming and J lost 7 bases, with 22 bases between them. Germline CDR1 MNHEY, CDR2 SMNVEV (reference sequence). CDR3 length: 18 amino acids. This chain's CDR3 is CASSLSSQEGPDGNEQFF. For the CDR3, the DNA is TGTGCCAGCAGTTTATCGAGCCAGGAGGGGCCCGATGGGAATGAGCAGTTCTTC.

The V gene is TRBV2, the J gene TRBJ1-4; D not certain. CDR1 and CDR2 from the germline V gene are SNHLY and FYNNEI. V was shortened by 7 bases and J by 5 bases, with 17 bases between the two germline ends. The CDR3 extends over 15 amino acids. The CDR3 coding sequence is TGTGCCAGCACCCGCTCGCAAGAGACGAATGAAAAACTGTTTTTT. Translated, it gives CASTRSQETNEKLFF.